Listed here are 27 T cell receptor beta chains from one sample, sequenced in a study of CD8+CD57+ T cells in acquired aplastic anemia. It was genomic DNA that served as the template for profiling TCR beta VDJ and CDR3. One entry per CDR3 protein results from TCRdb running MiXCR on the reads. The table lists 35,000 to 45,000 distinct CDR3 sequences, approximately 67% of them singletons. Sequencing input: sorted CD4+, CD8+, or CD8+CD57+ T cells (not recorded which) from PBMCs. All receptors derive from a human donor in good health, serving as a control.

V and J are TRBV2 and TRBJ1-1, with D tentatively TRBD1 (5 bases). This CDR3 spans 14 amino acids. The V gene's germline CDR1 is SNHLY and CDR2 FYNNEI. V was shortened by 1 base and J by 3 bases, with 9 bases between the two germline ends. This CDR3 is CASSEGVGDTEAFF. CDR3 DNA sequence: TGTGCCAGCAGTGAAGGGGTAGGGGACACTGAAGCTTTCTTT.

This chain uses TRBV15 with TRBJ2-7; perhaps TRBD1 as D (6 bases). Trimming removed 0 bases from V and 7 bases from J, with 13 bases in between. The germline V gene encodes CDR1 LNHNV and CDR2 YYDKDF (reference sequence). CDR3 length: 14 residues. The CDR3 bases are TGTGCCACCAGCAGAGATCACAGCCAGGGGGAGCAGTACTTC. Translated: CATSRDHSQGEQYF.

The chain recombines TRBV7-9 with TRBJ2-7, with TRBD1 matching 11 bases. The germline V gene has CDR1 SEHNR and CDR2 FQNEAQ (reference sequence). With V trimmed by 3 bases and J by 5 bases, 6 bases remained unmatched. The CDR3 loop spans 15 amino acids. Here the CDR3 DNA reads TGTGCCAGCAGCTTCGGACAGGGGGCGTGGGACGAGCAGTACTTC. Protein sequence: CASSFGQGAWDEQYF.

The gene calls are TRBV19 and TRBJ1-2; no reliable D call. V was clipped by 2 bases and J by 4 bases, with 8 bases between them. Germline V gene data show CDR1 as LNHDA and CDR2 as SQIVND (reference sequence). The CDR3 spans 13 residues. DNA for the CDR3: TGTGCCAGTAGTATACCGGCAGGCTATGGCTACACCTTC. Translation gives CASSIPAGYGYTF.

The chain links TRBV5-6 to TRBJ2-3, with D possibly being TRBD2 (5 bases). Germline CDR1 reads SGHDT; CDR2 reads YYEEEE. The CDR3 has 15 residues. With 4 bases removed from V and 6 bases from J, the gap between germline ends came to 18 bases. CDR3 amino acids: CASSPVDGIEDTQYF. DNA of the CDR3: TGTGCCAGCAGCCCCGTTGACGGGATCGAGGATACGCAGTATTTT. The variable domain in full, completed from reference TRBV5-6 and TRBJ2-3, reads DAGVTQSPTHLIKTRGQQVTLRCSPKSGHDTVSWYQQALGQGPQFIFQYYEEEERQRGNFPDRFSGHQFPNYSSELNVNALLLGDSALYLCASSPVDGIEDTQYFGPGTRLTVL.

The V call is TRBV29-1, the J call TRBJ2-7, with 10 bases fitting TRBD1. This CDR3 has 14 amino acids. CDR1 SQVTM and CDR2 ANQGSEA come from the germline V gene. V lost 6 bases to trimming and J lost 7 bases; unmatched junction nucleotides: 12. This CDR3 is CSVQAGTGVVEQYF. The CDR3 bases are TGCAGCGTCCAGGCCGGGACAGGGGTCGTTGAGCAGTACTTC.

J is TRBJ1-5 and V is TRBV7-8; D call uncertain. Trimming cost V 1 base and J 1 base, with 8 bases left between them. CDR3 size: 15 residues. In germline, CDR1 is SGHVS, CDR2 FQNEAQ. The chain's CDR3 is CASSLEVGSNQPQHF. The CDR3 nucleotides are TGTGCCAGCAGCTTAGAGGTAGGAAGCAATCAGCCCCAGCATTTT.

By sample fraction, this clonotype is medium-sized. This sequence joins TRBV15 and TRBJ2-5; no clear D gene. V shed 3 bases and J shed 1 base, with 6 bases lying between them. The CDR3 is 13 amino acids. Per germline, CDR1 LNHNV and CDR2 YYDKDF (reference sequence). CDR3 amino acids: CATSRTFQETQYF. Written as DNA, the CDR3 is TGTGCCACCAGCAGGACTTTCCAAGAGACCCAGTACTTC.

The J gene is TRBJ2-7, the V gene TRBV20-1; D ambiguous. V lost 7 bases and J lost 1, with 20 bases in between. The CDR3 sequence is 15 residues long. Germline V CDR1 and CDR2: DFQATT, SNEGSKA (reference sequence). The chain's CDR3 is CSGIQHRTGSYEQYF. Here the CDR3 DNA reads TGCAGTGGCATCCAGCATCGCACGGGTTCCTACGAGCAGTACTTC.

V gene TRBV24-1 combines with J gene TRBJ2-3, with 11 bases fitting TRBD2. The V segment lost 7 bases and the J segment 1 base; nucleotides outside the gene matches: 6. CDR3 length: 16 residues. Germline-derived CDR1 and CDR2 are KGHDR and SFDVKD. CDR3 bases: TGTGCCACCAGCAGTCTAGCGGGGGGCCGCACAGATACGCAGTATTTT. The encoded protein is CATSSLAGGRTDTQYF.

J is TRBJ2-1 and V is TRBV4-1; D might be TRBD1 or TRBD2, each matching 5 bases. CDR1 is MGHRA, CDR2 YSYEKL, per germline. This CDR3 spans 15 amino acids. The V end lost 0 bases, the J end lost 6 bases, and 12 bases lay between the germline ends. The CDR3 sequence: CASSQDGTNRNEQFF. DNA for the CDR3: TGCGCCAGCAGCCAAGACGGGACCAACCGCAATGAGCAGTTCTTC.

This clonotype occurred once. The V and J genes are TRBV7-6 and TRBJ2-5; TRBD1 matches 9 bases. The junction had 7 bases not matched to a gene; V was cut back by 5 bases and J by 0 bases. This CDR3 region has 16 residues. Per the germline V gene, CDR1 is SGHVS and CDR2 is FNYEAQ. The CDR3 DNA is TGTGCCAGCAGCCTGGTTTGGGACAGGGACCAAGAGACCCAGTACTTC. Translation: CASSLVWDRDQETQYF. Full variable domain (missing parts from reference TRBV7-6 and TRBJ2-5): GAGVSQSPRYKVTKRGQDVALRCDPISGHVSLYWYRQALGQGPEFLTYFNYEAQQDKSGLPNDRFSAERPEGSISTLTIQRTEQRDSAMYRCASSLVWDRDQETQYFGPGTRLLVL.

This clonotype was observed once. This chain connects TRBV15 to TRBJ2-7; 7 nucleotides line up with TRBD1. The germline CDR1 and CDR2 sequences are LNHNV and YYDKDF (reference sequence). J gave up 5 bases and V 3 bases, and 7 bases lay outside the gene matches. This CDR3 contains 14 residues. The CDR3 coding sequence is TGTGCCACCAGCAGCCAACAGGGGAACGACGAGCAGTACTTC. Protein: CATSSQQGNDEQYF.

This clonotype showed up many times. The rearrangement uses TRBV5-4 and TRBJ1-2; 9 bases align to TRBD1. Germline CDR1 and CDR2: SGHNT and YYREEE (reference sequence). V was pared by 1 base and J by 5 bases, with 21 bases of the junction left unmatched. The CDR3 totals 20 residues. The CDR3 DNA is TGTGCCAGCAGCTTGAGGGTCTTACGTCGAGGGGACAGGGAACCTTATGGCTACACCTTC. It is translated as CASSLRVLRRGDREPYGYTF.

With respect to this clonotype: Lacking the conserved final phenylalanine or tryptophan, this CDR3 likely reflects a read error. V gene TRBV29-1 combines with J gene TRBJ2-7; TRBD2 matches 7 bases. The germline V gene encodes CDR1 SQVTM and CDR2 ANQGSEA. The CDR3 extends over 13 amino acids. The trim removed 4 bases at V and 6 bases at J, leaving 9 bases unmatched. CDR3 amino acids: CSVAAGVPGEQYL. The CDR3 bases are TGCAGCGTTGCGGCGGGGGTCCCAGGCGAGCAGTACCTC.

This clonotype was detected a few times. The chain joins TRBV9 to TRBJ1-6; D is unresolved. The CDR3 loop spans 14 amino acids. Trimming left V 3 bases short and J 8 bases short, with 12 bases between. Germline lookup yields CDR1 SGDLS and CDR2 YYNGEE. The CDR3 here is CASSGGFVDSPLHF. CDR3 DNA: TGTGCCAGCAGCGGAGGGTTTGTGGATTCACCCCTCCACTTT.

This clonotype appeared a few times. The chain recombines TRBV6-5 with TRBJ2-7, with 7 positions matching TRBD2. Germline loops: CDR1 MNHEY, CDR2 SVGAGI. V shed 4 bases and J 0 bases; nucleotides not matched to a gene: 12. This CDR3 is 17 amino acids long. The CDR3 loop reads CASSLLPLSSGSYEQYF. The CDR3 bases are TGTGCCAGCAGTTTACTACCTCTATCTAGCGGCTCCTACGAGCAGTACTTC.

This clonotype was observed once. This chain links TRBV10-3 with TRBJ1-2; 9 bases align to TRBD1. CDR3 length equals 14 residues. V lost 0 bases and J lost 5; bases outside the gene matches: 1. The germline V gene has CDR1 ENHRY and CDR2 SYGVKD. The CDR3 bases are TGTGCCATCAGTGAGTCAGGACAGGGGTATGGCTACACCTTC. It specifies CAISESGQGYGYTF.

The chain uses TRBV19 and TRBJ2-7; 9 nucleotides align to TRBD1. Per germline, CDR1 LNHDA and CDR2 SQIVND (reference sequence). The CDR3 runs 14 residues. The V and J ends lost 6 bases and 4 bases, in that order; junction bases with no gene match: 7. CDR3 sequence: CASRKDRGGYEQYF. The CDR3, as DNA: TGTGCCAGTAGAAAGGACAGGGGAGGTTACGAGCAGTACTTC.

Sample share makes this clonotype medium-sized (0.01 to 0.1%). The chain employs TRBV25-1 and TRBJ2-7; D possibly corresponds to TRBD2 (8 bases). Deletions cut 0 bases from V and 2 bases from J, with 23 bases between. This CDR3 spans 19 amino acids. Germline CDR1 is MGHDK and CDR2 is SYGVNS. The CDR3 DNA is TGTGCCAGCAGTGAATATAGCTCCGGGAGGGACAGCTCCACCTACGAGCAGTACTTC. Amino acids: CASSEYSSGRDSSTYEQYF.

This clonotype was seen many times. The V and J genes are TRBV6-1 and TRBJ1-1; a possible D gene is TRBD1 (5 bases). The germline gives CDR1 MNHNS, CDR2 SASEGT. The V gene lost 2 bases and the J gene lost 8 bases, with 9 bases spanning the gap. The CDR3 runs to 12 residues. CDR3 sequence: CASSETWGEAFF. In DNA, the CDR3 is TGTGCCAGCAGTGAAACTTGGGGGGAAGCTTTCTTT.

This clonotype was observed at least ten times. The chain joins TRBV5-1 to TRBJ2-3, with D perhaps matching TRBD1 or TRBD2 (5 bases each). This CDR3 has 17 amino acids. Deletions cut 4 bases from V and 2 bases from J, with 20 bases between. From germline, CDR1 is SGHRS and CDR2 YFSETQ. The CDR3: CASSPWGTGPSTDTQYF. The CDR3, as DNA: TGCGCCAGCAGCCCATGGGGGACGGGGCCGTCCACAGATACGCAGTATTTT.

The rearrangement links TRBV10-2 to TRBJ1-2, with a weak D call TRBD1 (5 bases). The germline V gene encodes CDR1 WSHSY and CDR2 SAAADI. This CDR3 contains 15 residues. Trimming stripped 0 bases from V and 4 bases from J, with 12 bases between. In DNA, the CDR3 is TGCGCCAGCAGTGAGTCCCCAGGGTTCAGCTATGGCTACACCTTC. Residues: CASSESPGFSYGYTF.

This chain connects TRBV2 to TRBJ1-1, with a tentative D call TRBD1 (6 bases). The germline V gene has CDR1 SNHLY and CDR2 FYNNEI. Trimming pared 4 bases from V and 3 bases from J, leaving 12 bases between. The CDR3 runs 14 residues. The CDR3 nucleotides are TGTGCCAGCAGTGTCGGGGGCGAGGACACTGAAGCTTTCTTT. Its protein product is CASSVGGEDTEAFF.

The J gene is TRBJ1-1, the V gene TRBV29-1, with TRBD1 matching over 11 bases. This CDR3 is 14 amino acids long. The germline gives CDR1 SQVTM, CDR2 ANQGSEA. J gave up 11 bases and V 2 bases, and 10 bases lay outside the gene matches. The CDR3 coding sequence is TGCAGCGTTGAATTGTCAGGGACAGGGGGTGAGGCTTTCTTT. Protein sequence: CSVELSGTGGEAFF. Based on the CDR3 plus reference TRBV29-1 and TRBJ1-1, the full variable domain is SAVISQKPSRDICQRGTSLTIQCQVDSQVTMMFWYRQQPGQSLTLIATANQGSEATYESGFVIDKFPISRPNLTFSTLTVSNMSPEDSSIYLCSVELSGTGGEAFFGQGTRLTVV.

The chain couples TRBV7-8 to TRBJ1-6; D gene uncertain. Germline loops: CDR1 SGHVS, CDR2 FQNEAQ. V dropped 1 base and J dropped 10 bases, with 14 bases sitting between them. The CDR3 covers 15 residues. DNA for the CDR3: TGTGCCAGCAGCTTAGTTCCGGAGAGGAGCTCACCCCTCCACTTT. Its translation: CASSLVPERSSPLHF.

The rearrangement links TRBV5-1 to TRBJ2-7; 10 bases fit TRBD1. V lost 0 bases to trimming and J lost 4 bases; unmatched junction nucleotides: 10. Germline CDR1 SGHRS, CDR2 YFSETQ. The CDR3 totals 17 residues. This CDR3 reads CASSLAGGQGDRYEQYF. CDR3 sequence (DNA): TGCGCCAGCAGCTTGGCGGGAGGACAGGGGGATCGTTACGAGCAGTACTTC.